This record concerns one T cell receptor (beta chain) sequence. What it recognizes is unknown. The sample originates from a study of OX40 agonist ivuxolimab in advanced cancers. General study results and limits: With doses of 0.1 to 3.0 mg/kg, CD4+ and CD8+ blood T cells had undergone clonal expansion by week 6. The 0.1-3.0 mg/kg partial responders had among the lowest clonal expansion.

It was autoimmune disease history or systemic immunosuppression that excluded patients. Germline assignment: CDR1 MNHNS and CDR2 SASEGT. This CDR3 spans 17 amino acids. Trimming shortened V by 3 bases and J by 2 bases, and 19 bases separated the two germline ends. Method: immunoSEQ multiplex PCR; TCRdb's copy keeps in-frame clones and lacks some. The profile shows 50,000 to 75,000 clones, roughly 85% of them singletons. The chain couples TRBV6-1 to TRBJ2-5, with D perhaps TRBD2 (6 bases). The TCR sequence derives from an adult with an advanced solid tumor such as melanoma, head and neck, liver or kidney cancer. The sample in question was CD4+ or CD8+ T cells sorted from blood, obtained in a trial of the OX40 agonist ivuxolimab. CDR3 residues: CASSDWDSLMGQETQYF. The DNA for the CDR3 is TGTGCCAGCAGTGACTGGGACTCCCTCATGGGGCAAGAGACCCAGTACTTC.